A few counts support the clone carrying this TCR beta chain. It may be a read error: a sequence one base away is much more abundant. This entry is derived from a study of blood T cells in healthy people across ages. Healthy Caucasian individuals from Russia aged about 6 to 95 were enrolled as donors. About 9.9 milliliters of peripheral blood were drawn from each donor. Extraction yielded at least 6 micrograms of total RNA per sample. Germline V lookup: CDR1 SQVTM, CDR2 ANQGSEA. The CDR3 contains 12 residues. Alongside a J-beta primer mix, a sample-barcoded 5' primer served in a second PCR lasting 7 to 11 cycles. Via MiXCR, TCRdb re-called the 5' RACE reads, giving one row per CDR3 protein. The table records some 1.5 million distinct CDR3 sequences, about 28% of them present only once.

The receptor was derived from a young woman in good health. The specimen sequenced was blood. J is TRBJ2-4 and V is TRBV29-1; D possibly corresponds to TRBD1 (5 bases). The J call may not be correct, given that the DNA end is closer to TRBJ2-7. This CDR3 reads CSGAQDDYEQYF. CDR3 DNA: TGCAGCGGAGCACAGGACGACTACGAGCAGTACTTC.